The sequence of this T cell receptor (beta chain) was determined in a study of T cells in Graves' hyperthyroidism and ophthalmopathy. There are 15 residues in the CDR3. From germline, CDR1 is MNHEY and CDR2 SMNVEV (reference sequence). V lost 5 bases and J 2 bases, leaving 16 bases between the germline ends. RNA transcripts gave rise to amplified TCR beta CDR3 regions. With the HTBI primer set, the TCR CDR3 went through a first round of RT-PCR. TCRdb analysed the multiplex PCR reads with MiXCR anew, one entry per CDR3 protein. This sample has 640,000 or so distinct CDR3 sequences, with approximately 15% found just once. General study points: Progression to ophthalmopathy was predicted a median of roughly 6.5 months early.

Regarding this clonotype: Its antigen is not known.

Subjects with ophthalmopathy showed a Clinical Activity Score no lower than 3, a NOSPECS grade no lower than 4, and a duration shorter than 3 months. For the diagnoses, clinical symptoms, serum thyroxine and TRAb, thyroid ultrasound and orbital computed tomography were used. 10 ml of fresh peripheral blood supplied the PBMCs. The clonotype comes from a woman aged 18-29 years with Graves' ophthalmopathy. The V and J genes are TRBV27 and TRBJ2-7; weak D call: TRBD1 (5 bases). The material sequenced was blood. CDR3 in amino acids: CASSPTQWGAYEQYF. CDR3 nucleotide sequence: TGTGCCAGCAGTCCCACCCAATGGGGCGCCTACGAGCAGTACTTC.